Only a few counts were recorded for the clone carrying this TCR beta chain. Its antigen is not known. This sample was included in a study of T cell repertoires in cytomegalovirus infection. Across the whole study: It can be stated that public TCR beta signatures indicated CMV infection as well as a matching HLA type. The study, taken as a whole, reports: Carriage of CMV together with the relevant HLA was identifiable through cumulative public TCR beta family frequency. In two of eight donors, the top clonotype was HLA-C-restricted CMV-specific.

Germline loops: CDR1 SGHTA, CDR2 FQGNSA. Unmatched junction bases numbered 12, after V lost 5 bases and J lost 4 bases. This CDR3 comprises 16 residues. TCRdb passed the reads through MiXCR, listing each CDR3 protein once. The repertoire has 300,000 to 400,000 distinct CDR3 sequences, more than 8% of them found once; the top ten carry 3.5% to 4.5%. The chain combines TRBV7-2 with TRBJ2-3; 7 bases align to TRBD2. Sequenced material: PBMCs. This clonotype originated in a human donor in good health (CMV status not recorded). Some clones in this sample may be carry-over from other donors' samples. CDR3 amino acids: CASSLGLVWNADTQYF. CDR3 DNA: TGTGCCAGCAGCCTCGGACTAGTCTGGAATGCAGATACGCAGTATTTT.